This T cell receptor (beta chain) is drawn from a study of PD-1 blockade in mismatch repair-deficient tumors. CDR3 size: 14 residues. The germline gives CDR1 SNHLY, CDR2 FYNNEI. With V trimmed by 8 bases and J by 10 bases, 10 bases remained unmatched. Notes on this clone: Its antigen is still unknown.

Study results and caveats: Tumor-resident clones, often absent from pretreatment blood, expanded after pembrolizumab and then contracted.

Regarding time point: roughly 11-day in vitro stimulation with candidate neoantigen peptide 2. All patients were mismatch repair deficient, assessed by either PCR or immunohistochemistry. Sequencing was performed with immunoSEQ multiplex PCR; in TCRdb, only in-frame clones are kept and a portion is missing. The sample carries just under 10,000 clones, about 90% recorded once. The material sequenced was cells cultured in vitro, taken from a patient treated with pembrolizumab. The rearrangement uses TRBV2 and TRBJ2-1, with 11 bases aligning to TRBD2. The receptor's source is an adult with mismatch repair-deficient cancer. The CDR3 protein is CASGGLAEVYEQFF. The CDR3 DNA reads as TGTGCCAGCGGGGGACTAGCGGAAGTTTACGAGCAGTTCTTC.